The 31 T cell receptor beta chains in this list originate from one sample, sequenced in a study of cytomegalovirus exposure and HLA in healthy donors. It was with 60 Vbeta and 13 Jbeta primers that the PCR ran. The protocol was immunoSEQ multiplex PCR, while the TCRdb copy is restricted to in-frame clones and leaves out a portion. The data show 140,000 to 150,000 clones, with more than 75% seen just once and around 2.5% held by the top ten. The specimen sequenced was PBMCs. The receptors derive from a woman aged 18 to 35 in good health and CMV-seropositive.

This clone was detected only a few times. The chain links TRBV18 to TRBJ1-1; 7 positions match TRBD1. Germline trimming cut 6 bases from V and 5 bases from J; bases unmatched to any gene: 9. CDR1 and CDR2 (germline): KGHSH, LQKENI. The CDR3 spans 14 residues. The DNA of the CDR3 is TGTGCCAGCTCTCCGACAGGGAGTGGGACTGAAGCTTTCTTT. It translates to CASSPTGSGTEAFF.

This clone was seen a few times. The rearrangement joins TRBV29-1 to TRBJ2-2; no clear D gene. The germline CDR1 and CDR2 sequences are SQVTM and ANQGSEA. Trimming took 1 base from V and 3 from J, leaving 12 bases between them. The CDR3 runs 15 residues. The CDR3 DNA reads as TGCAGCGTTGAAGCTCCTTCAGGATACACCGGGGAGCTGTTTTTT. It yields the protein CSVEAPSGYTGELFF.

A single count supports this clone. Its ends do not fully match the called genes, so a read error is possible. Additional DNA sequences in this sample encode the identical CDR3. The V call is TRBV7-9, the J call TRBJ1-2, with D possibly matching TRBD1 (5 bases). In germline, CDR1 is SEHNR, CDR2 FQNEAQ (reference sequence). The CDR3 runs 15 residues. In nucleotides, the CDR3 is TGCGCCAGCAGCTTAGTTTCAGGGTCCAACTATGGCTACACCTTC. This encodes CASSLVSGSNYGYTF.

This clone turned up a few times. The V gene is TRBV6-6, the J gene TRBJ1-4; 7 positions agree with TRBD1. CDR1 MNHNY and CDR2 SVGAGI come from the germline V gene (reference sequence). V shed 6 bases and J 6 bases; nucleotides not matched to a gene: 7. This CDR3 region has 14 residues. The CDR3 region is CASRLGGGHEKLFF. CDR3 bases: TGTGCCAGCAGACTAGGAGGGGGCCATGAAAAACTGTTTTTT.

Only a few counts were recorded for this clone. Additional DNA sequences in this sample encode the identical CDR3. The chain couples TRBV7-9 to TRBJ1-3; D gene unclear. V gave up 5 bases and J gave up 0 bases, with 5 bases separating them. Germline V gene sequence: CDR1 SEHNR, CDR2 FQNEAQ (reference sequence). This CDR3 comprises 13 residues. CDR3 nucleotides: TGTGCCAGCAGCCCCAGCTCTGGAAACACCATATATTTT. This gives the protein CASSPSSGNTIYF.

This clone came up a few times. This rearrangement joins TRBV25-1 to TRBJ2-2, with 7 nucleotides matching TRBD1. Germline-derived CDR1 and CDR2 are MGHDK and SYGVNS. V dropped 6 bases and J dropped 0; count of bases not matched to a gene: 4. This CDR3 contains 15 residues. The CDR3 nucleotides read TGTGCCAGCAGAGGGACAGCTACGAACACCGGGGAGCTGTTTTTT. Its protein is CASRGTATNTGELFF.

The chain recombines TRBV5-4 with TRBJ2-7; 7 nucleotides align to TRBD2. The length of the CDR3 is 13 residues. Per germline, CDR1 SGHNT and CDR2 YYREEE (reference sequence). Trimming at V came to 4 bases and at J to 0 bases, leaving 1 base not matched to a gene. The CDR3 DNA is TGTGCCAGCAGCCGGGGGGACTCCTACGAGCAGTACTTC. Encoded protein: CASSRGDSYEQYF.

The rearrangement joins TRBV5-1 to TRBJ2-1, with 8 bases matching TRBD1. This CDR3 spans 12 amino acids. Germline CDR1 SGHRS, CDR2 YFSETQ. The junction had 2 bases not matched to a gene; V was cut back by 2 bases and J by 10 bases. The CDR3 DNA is TGCGCCAGCAGCTTTACAGGGGGGGAGCAGTTCTTC. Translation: CASSFTGGEQFF.

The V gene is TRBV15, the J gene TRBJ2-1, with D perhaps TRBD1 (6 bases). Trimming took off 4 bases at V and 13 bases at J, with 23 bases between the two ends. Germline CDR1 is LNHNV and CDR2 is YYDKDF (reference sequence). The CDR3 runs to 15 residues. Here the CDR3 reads CATSKTGTPIFSQFF. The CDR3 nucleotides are TGTGCCACCAGCAAAACCGGGACACCGATTTTTTCCCAGTTCTTC.

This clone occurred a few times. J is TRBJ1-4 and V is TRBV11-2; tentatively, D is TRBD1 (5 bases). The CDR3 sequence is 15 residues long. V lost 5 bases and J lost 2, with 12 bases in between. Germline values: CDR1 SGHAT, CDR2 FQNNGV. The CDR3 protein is CASSTTVLTNEKLFF. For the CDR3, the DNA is TGTGCCAGCAGCACGACAGTCCTTACTAATGAAAAACTGTTTTTT.

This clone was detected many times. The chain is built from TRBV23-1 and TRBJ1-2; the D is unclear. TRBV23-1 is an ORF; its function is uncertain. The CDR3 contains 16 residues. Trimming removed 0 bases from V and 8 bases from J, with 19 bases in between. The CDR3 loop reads CASSQSKGLGVLGYTF. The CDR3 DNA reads TGCGCCAGCAGTCAATCGAAAGGTTTAGGAGTGCTAGGCTACACCTTC.

The CDR3 reads CASSPPRGFTEAFF. The CDR3 nucleotides are TGTGCCAGCAGCCCACCAAGGGGGTTCACTGAAGCTTTCTTT. The rearrangement links TRBV7-8 to TRBJ1-1, with D perhaps matching TRBD1 (6 bases). CDR1 and CDR2 (germline): SGHVS, FQNEAQ. The V end lost 5 bases, the J end lost 4 bases, and 14 bases lay between the germline ends. The CDR3 runs 14 residues.

The CDR3 is CASSQDRGTGELFF. DNA for the CDR3: TGCGCCAGCAGCCAAGATCGAGGAACCGGGGAGCTGTTTTTT. The V gene is TRBV4-3, the J gene TRBJ2-2; D unclear. Germline V gene data show CDR1 as LGHNA and CDR2 as YSLEER. The V gene lost 0 bases and the J gene lost 5 bases, with 7 bases spanning the gap. The CDR3 is made up of 14 amino acids.

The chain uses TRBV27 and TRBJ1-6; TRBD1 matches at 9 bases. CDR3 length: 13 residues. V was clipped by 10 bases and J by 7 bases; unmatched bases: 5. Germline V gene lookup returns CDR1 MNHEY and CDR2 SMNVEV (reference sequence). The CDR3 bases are TGTGCCACGGGACAGGGACCAAATTCACCCCTCCACTTT. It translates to CATGQGPNSPLHF.

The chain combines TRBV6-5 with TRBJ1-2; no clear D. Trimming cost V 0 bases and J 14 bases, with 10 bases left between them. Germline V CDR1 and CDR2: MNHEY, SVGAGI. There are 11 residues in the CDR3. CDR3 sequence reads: CASSYSRVWTF. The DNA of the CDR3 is TGTGCCAGCAGTTACTCGCGTGTATGGACCTTC.

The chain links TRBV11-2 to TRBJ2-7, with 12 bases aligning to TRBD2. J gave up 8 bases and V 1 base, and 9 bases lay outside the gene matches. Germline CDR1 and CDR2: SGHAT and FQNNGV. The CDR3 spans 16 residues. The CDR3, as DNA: TGTGCCAGCAGCTTAGCCGTCGGCCTAGCGGGGGGGAAGCAGTACTTC. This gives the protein CASSLAVGLAGGKQYF.

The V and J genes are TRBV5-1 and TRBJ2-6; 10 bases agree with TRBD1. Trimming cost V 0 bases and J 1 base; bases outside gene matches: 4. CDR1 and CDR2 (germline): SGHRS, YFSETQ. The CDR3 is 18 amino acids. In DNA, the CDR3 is TGCGCCAGCAGCTTGGTTCGACAGGGGGCTTCTGGGGCCAACGTCCTGACTTTC. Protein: CASSLVRQGASGANVLTF.

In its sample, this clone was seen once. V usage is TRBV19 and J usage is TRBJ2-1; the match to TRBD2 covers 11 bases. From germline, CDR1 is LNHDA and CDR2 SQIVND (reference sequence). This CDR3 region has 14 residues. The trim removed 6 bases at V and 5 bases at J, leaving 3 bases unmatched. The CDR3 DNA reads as TGTGCCAGTAGGCTAGCGGGGGGTAACAATGAGCAGTTCTTC. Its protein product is CASRLAGGNNEQFF.

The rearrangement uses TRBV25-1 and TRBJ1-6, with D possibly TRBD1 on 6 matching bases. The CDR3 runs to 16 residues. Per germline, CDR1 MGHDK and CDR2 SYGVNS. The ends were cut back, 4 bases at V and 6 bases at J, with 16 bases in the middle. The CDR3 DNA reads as TGTGCCAGCAGTGCTCCCTCGACAGGAGCTAATTCACCCCTCCACTTT. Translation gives CASSAPSTGANSPLHF.

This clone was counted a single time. For the CDR3, the DNA is TGTGCCAGCAGCTTAGATCGGGGAGGGAGTAAGTTCTTC. Translating gives CASSLDRGGSKFF. The chain recombines TRBV11-2 with TRBJ2-1, with 7 bases aligning to TRBD2. Germline V lookup: CDR1 SGHAT, CDR2 FQNNGV. This CDR3 contains 13 residues. J gave up 14 bases and V 0 bases, and 7 bases lay outside the gene matches.

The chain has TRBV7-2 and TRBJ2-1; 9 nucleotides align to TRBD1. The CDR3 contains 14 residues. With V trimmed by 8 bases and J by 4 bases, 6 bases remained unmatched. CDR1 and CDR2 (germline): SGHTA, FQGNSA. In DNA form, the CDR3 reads TGTGCCAGCCTACAGGGGGCCCCTTACAATGAGCAGTTCTTC. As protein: CASLQGAPYNEQFF. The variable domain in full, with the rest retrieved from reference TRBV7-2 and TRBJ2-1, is GAGVSQSPSNKVTEKGKDVELRCDPISGHTALYWYRQSLGQGLEFLIYFQGNSAPDKSGLPSDRFSAERTGGSVSTLTIQRTQQEDSAVYLCASLQGAPYNEQFFGPGTRLTVL.

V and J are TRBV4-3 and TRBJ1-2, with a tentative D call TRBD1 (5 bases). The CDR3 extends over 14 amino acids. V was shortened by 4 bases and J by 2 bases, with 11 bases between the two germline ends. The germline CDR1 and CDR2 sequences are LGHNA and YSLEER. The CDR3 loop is CASSRGQENYGYTF. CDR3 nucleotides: TGCGCCAGCAGCCGAGGACAAGAAAACTATGGCTACACCTTC.

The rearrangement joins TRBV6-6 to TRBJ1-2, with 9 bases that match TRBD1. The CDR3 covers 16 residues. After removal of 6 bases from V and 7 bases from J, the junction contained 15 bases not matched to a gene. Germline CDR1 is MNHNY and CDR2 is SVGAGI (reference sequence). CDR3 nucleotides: TGTGCCAGCAGGCCGGGACAGGGAGGCCTACCGGGTGGCTACACCTTC. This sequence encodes CASRPGQGGLPGGYTF.

For the CDR3, the DNA is TGTGCCAGCAGCTTAGGTACAGGGGTTAACTATGGCTACACCTTC. As protein: CASSLGTGVNYGYTF. This chain joins TRBV7-2 and TRBJ1-2, with 7 bases identical to TRBD1. The germline CDR1 and CDR2 sequences are SGHTA and FQGNSA. There are 15 residues in the CDR3. With V trimmed by 1 base and J by 1 base, 3 bases remained unmatched.

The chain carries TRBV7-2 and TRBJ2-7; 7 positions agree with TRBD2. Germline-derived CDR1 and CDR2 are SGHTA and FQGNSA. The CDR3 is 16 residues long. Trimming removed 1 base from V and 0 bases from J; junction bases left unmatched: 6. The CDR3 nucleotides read TGTGCCAGCAGCTTAGTTTCCGGGGGGAGCTCCTACGAGCAGTACTTC. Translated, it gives CASSLVSGGSSYEQYF.

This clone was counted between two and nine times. The CDR3 loop reads CASSRTSGYEQYF. CDR3 bases: TGTGCCAGCAGTCGGACCAGCGGGTACGAGCAGTACTTC. The chain joins TRBV6-1 to TRBJ2-7; D perhaps matches TRBD2 (6 bases). Germline CDR1 MNHNS, CDR2 SASEGT. This CDR3 contains 13 residues. Trimming stripped 5 bases from V and 4 bases from J, with 12 bases between.

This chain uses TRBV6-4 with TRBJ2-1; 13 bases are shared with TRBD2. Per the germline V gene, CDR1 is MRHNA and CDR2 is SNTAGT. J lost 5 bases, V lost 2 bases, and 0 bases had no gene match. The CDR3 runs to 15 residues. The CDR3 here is CASSDGTSGNNEQFF. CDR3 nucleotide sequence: TGTGCCAGCAGTGACGGGACTAGCGGGAACAATGAGCAGTTCTTC.

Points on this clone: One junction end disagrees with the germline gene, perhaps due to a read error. CDR3 in DNA: TGTGCCAGCTCCAACAATGAGCAGTTCTTC. Its translation is CASSNNEQFF. V is TRBV18 and J is TRBJ2-1; D is uncertain. The CDR3 has 10 residues. Germline CDR1 reads KGHSH; CDR2 reads LQKENI.

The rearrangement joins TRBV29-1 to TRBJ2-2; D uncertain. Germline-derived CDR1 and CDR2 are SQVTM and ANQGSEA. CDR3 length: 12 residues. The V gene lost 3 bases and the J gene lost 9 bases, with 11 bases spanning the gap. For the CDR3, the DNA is TGCAGCGTTGATTCGAGAACCAGGGAGCTGTTTTTT. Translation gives CSVDSRTRELFF.

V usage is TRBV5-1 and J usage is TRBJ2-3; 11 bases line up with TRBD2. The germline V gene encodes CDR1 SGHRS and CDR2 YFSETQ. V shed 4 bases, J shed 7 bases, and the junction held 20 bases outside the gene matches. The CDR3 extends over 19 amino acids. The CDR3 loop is CASSIPLAGAQGSANTQYF. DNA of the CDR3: TGCGCCAGCAGCATACCACTAGCGGGGGCTCAGGGGTCGGCAAATACGCAGTATTTT.

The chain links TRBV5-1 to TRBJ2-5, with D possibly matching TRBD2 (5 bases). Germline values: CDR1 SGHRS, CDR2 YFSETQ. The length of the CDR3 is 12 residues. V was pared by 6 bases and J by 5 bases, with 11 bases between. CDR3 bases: TGCGCCAGCACCGGGTCGGGGGAGACCCAGTACTTC. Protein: CASTGSGETQYF.